This TCR beta chain derives from a study of blood T cell repertoires in COVID-19. Looking at the study overall: Samples representing acute and convalescent COVID-19 were sourced from the United States, Italy and Spain.

Original methodology: Amplification from reference gene primers served as the basis for estimated nucleated cell counts. Only in-frame clones appear in the TCRdb table, and some are missing; sequencing was by immunoSEQ multiplex PCR. V and J calls and clone size are given by that table; D and trimming were obtained from the DNA. The sample lists some 150,000 clones, approximately 85% seen once, with more than 1% in the top ten. Sequenced input: peripheral blood. This receptor was taken from a man aged 35-49 years with acute or convalescent COVID-19.

CDR3 bases: TGTGCCGTGGGGGGGACTAGCCCTTTTGGCGAGCAGTACTTC. It specifies CAVGGTSPFGEQYF. This chain uses TRBV6-5 with TRBJ2-7, with 9 bases fitting TRBD2. Germline lookup yields CDR1 MNHEY and CDR2 SVGAGI. Trimming removed 11 bases from V and 6 bases from J; junction bases left unmatched: 14. CDR3 size: 14 residues.